This T cell receptor beta chain came from a study of T cell responses to AZD1222 COVID-19 vaccine. Notes on the study in general: At 160-218 and 743-854, vaccine-associated CD4 TCRs were dominant, and they spanned spike. Baseline serostatus was positive in only a handful of AZD1222 recipients. Repertoire sampling occurred only after the peak T cell response. Nearly half of the spike-specific TCRs reportedly recognize variant regions that carry no mutations.

CDR3 length equals 15 residues. Trimming took 7 bases from V and 5 from J; bases not matched to a gene: 8. Germline CDR1 and CDR2: MNHEY and SVGAGI. Sequenced by immunoSEQ multiplex PCR; TCRdb stores in-frame clones only, minus some. This table has about 120,000 clones, 80% to 95% appearing once. Concerning this clone: What it recognizes is unknown.

Sequencing used peripheral blood, obtained 28 days after the second dose of the MenACWY control vaccine. The receptor comes from an adult who received the MenACWY meningococcal vaccine as a control. This chain uses TRBV6-5 with TRBJ1-4; 9 positions match TRBD1. The CDR3 DNA reads TGTGCCAGCAAACTACAGGGGGCGCGAAATGAAAAACTGTTTTTT. Translated, it gives CASKLQGARNEKLFF.